The 8 T cell receptor beta chains below all came from one sample that was sequenced in a study of siplizumab effects on memory and regulatory T cells. TCRdb keeps only in-frame clones here, not all; method: immunoSEQ multiplex PCR. The sample lists approximately 94,000 clones; roughly 93% were seen once. Sequencing was carried out using CD8+ T cells sorted from blood. The receptors were sampled from a human donor in good health.

The J gene is TRBJ2-1, the V gene TRBV6-6, with 10 nucleotides matching TRBD1. Germline assignment: CDR1 MNHNY and CDR2 SVGAGI (reference sequence). There are 15 residues in the CDR3. V was pared by 6 bases and J by 2 bases, with 4 bases of the junction left unmatched. In DNA form, the CDR3 reads TGTGCCAGCAGCGCCGGGACAGGGGCCTACAATGAGCAGTTCTTC. Translating it yields CASSAGTGAYNEQFF.

The chain has TRBV29-1 and TRBJ2-7; unclear D gene. The V end was cut by 4 bases, the J end by 2 bases, with 12 bases between. Germline V gene data show CDR1 as SQVTM and CDR2 as ANQGSEA. The CDR3 has 13 amino acids. The DNA for the CDR3 is TGCAGCGTTGTGTCTGTTAACACCTACGAGCAGTACTTC. This gives the protein CSVVSVNTYEQYF.

The rearrangement links TRBV5-1 to TRBJ2-3; D gene unclear. The CDR3 consists of 14 residues. Germline CDR1 and CDR2: SGHRS and YFSETQ. V was trimmed by 1 base and J by 2 bases, leaving 8 bases between them. CDR3 nucleotides: TGCGCCAGCAGCTTGTGGGTACTCACAGATACGCAGTATTTT. This codes for CASSLWVLTDTQYF.

V and J are TRBV6-1 and TRBJ2-1, with a possible D match to TRBD2 (5 bases). Germline V gene sequence: CDR1 MNHNS, CDR2 SASEGT. The CDR3 sequence is 13 residues long. Trimming shortened V by 6 bases and J by 5 bases, and 11 bases separated the two germline ends. The CDR3 DNA reads as TGTGCCAGCAGGGGCCGGGGAAACAATGAGCAGTTCTTC. Its translation is CASRGRGNNEQFF.

This clone was counted only a few times. The rearrangement joins TRBV27 to TRBJ2-1; D may be TRBD1 (5 bases). V gave up 8 bases and J gave up 7 bases, with 18 bases separating them. The CDR3 totals 14 residues. The V gene's germline CDR1 is MNHEY and CDR2 SMNVEV (reference sequence). The CDR3 DNA reads as TGTGCCAGCCGGGTTTTAGGGGATTTGAATGAGCAGTTCTTC. Its protein is CASRVLGDLNEQFF.

In regard to this clone: Other DNA sequences in the same sample also yield this CDR3. CDR3 sequence: CASSLEGGEQYF. The DNA for the CDR3 is TGTGCCAGCAGCTTAGAAGGGGGCGAGCAGTACTTC. The chain has TRBV7-9 and TRBJ2-7, with D perhaps matching TRBD1 (6 bases). Trimming removed 1 base at V and 6 bases at J, with 7 bases between. Germline loops: CDR1 SEHNR, CDR2 FQNEAQ (reference sequence). The CDR3 totals 12 residues.

V and J are TRBV7-2 and TRBJ2-1; 8 nucleotides agree with TRBD2. Germline CDR1 reads SGHTA; CDR2 reads FQGNSA. CDR3 length equals 15 residues. Germline trimming cut 5 bases from V and 6 bases from J; bases unmatched to any gene: 9. The CDR3 reads CASSTGTSWSNEQFF. CDR3 nucleotides: TGTGCCAGCAGCACTGGGACTAGTTGGAGCAATGAGCAGTTCTTC.

The rearrangement uses TRBV27 and TRBJ2-1; the D call may be TRBD1 or TRBD2 (5 bases each). This CDR3 is 17 amino acids long. Germline loops: CDR1 MNHEY, CDR2 SMNVEV (reference sequence). V was trimmed by 7 bases and J by 0 bases, leaving 19 bases between them. This CDR3 is CASTRRGTSSSYNEQFF. In DNA, the CDR3 is TGTGCCAGCACCCGGAGAGGGACGTCGAGCTCCTACAATGAGCAGTTCTTC.